The T cell receptor (beta chain) described here comes from a study of T cell responses to AZD1222 COVID-19 vaccine. Regarding the study as a whole: Baseline seropositivity occurred in only six AZD1222 recipients.

Repertoires were generated with immunoSEQ multiplex PCR, while TCRdb's copy carries only in-frame clones and drops some. The sample holds roughly 13,000 clones, approximately 80% seen once. Worth noting for this clone: Antigen specificity is unknown.

The V gene's germline CDR1 is SNHLY and CDR2 FYNNEI. Trimming took 2 bases from V and 6 from J, leaving 17 bases between them. The CDR3 is made up of 17 amino acids. The chain links TRBV2 to TRBJ1-6; TRBD1 is a possible D gene (5 bases). The origin of this receptor is an adult who received the AZD1222 COVID-19 vaccine. This sample comprised peripheral blood, obtained 28 days after the second AZD1222 dose. This chain's CDR3 is CASSEFVRQTTNSPLHF. The CDR3 nucleotides read TGTGCCAGCAGTGAATTCGTGAGACAGACGACTAATTCACCCCTCCACTTT. The full variable domain, completed using reference TRBV2 and TRBJ1-6, is EPEVTQTPSHQVTQMGQEVILRCVPISNHLYFYWYRQILGQKVEFLVSFYNNEISEKSEIFDDQFSVERPDGSNFTLKIRSTKLEDSAMYFCASSEFVRQTTNSPLHFGNGTRLTVT.